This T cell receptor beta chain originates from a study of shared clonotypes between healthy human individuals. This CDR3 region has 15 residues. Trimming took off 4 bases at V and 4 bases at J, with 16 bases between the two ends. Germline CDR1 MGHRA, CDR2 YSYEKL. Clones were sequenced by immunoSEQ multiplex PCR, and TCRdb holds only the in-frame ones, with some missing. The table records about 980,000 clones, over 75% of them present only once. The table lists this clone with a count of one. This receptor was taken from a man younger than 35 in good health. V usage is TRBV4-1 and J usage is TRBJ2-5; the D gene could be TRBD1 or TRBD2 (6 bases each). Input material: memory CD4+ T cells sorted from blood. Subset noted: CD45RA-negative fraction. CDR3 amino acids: CASSPGAPKGETQYF. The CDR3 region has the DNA TGCGCCAGCAGCCCGGGGGCCCCTAAGGGAGAGACCCAGTACTTC.